What follows are 24 T cell receptor beta chains derived from one specimen sequenced in a study of blood T cell repertoires in COVID-19. The repertoire was sequenced with immunoSEQ multiplex PCR; TCRdb's copy has only in-frame clones and lacks some. The top ten clones hold 7.8% of a sample with roughly 200,000 clones, 84% of them seen once. The specimen sequenced was peripheral blood. These receptors were obtained from a woman over 75 with COVID-19, enrolled during active disease.

This chain joins TRBV5-1 and TRBJ2-3; 7 bases are shared with TRBD2. The length of the CDR3 is 15 residues. The J segment lost 5 bases and the V segment lost 4 bases, leaving 10 bases of the junction unmatched. Germline assignment: CDR1 SGHRS and CDR2 YFSETQ. The CDR3 region has the DNA TGCGCCAGCAGCCCTGTTTTGGGGGGGGGAGATACGCAGTATTTT. Translating gives CASSPVLGGGDTQYF.

CDR3 DNA: TGTGCCAGCAGCCGGGACAGAGCTGATGAAAAACTGTTTTTT. Residues: CASSRDRADEKLFF. The gene calls are TRBV5-8 and TRBJ1-4; TRBD1 agrees at 7 bases. This CDR3 contains 14 residues. CDR1 is SGHTS and CDR2 is YDEGEE in the germline V gene. J was trimmed by 6 bases and V by 4 bases; bases with no gene match: 6.

The chain combines TRBV18 with TRBJ1-1; D perhaps matches TRBD1 (5 bases). V was shortened by 1 base and J by 3 bases, with 21 bases between the two germline ends. Germline lookup yields CDR1 KGHSH and CDR2 LQKENI. This CDR3 has 18 residues. CDR3 protein: CASSPRLRQTASHTEAFF. CDR3 nucleotides: TGTGCCAGCTCACCACGCCTAAGACAGACCGCCTCTCACACTGAAGCTTTCTTT.

The chain uses TRBV7-9 and TRBJ1-6, with D tentatively TRBD1 (6 bases). There are 15 residues in the CDR3. The V end lost 3 bases, the J end lost 7 bases, and 13 bases lay between the germline ends. The germline V gene has CDR1 SEHNR and CDR2 FQNEAQ (reference sequence). The CDR3: CASSFRDILNSPLHF. CDR3 coding DNA: TGTGCCAGCAGCTTCCGGGACATACTAAATTCACCCCTCCACTTT.

The rearrangement joins TRBV28 to TRBJ1-4, with D possibly being TRBD1 (5 bases). Germline CDR1 reads MDHEN; CDR2 reads SYDVKM. The CDR3 has 15 residues. V lost 4 bases and J 5 bases, leaving 14 bases between the germline ends. For the CDR3, the DNA is TGTGCCAGCAGTTCCGCCGCGGGGGGGAATGAAAAACTGTTTTTT. It specifies CASSSAAGGNEKLFF. Full variable domain (remainder filled in from reference TRBV28 and TRBJ1-4): DVKVTQSSRYLVKRTGEKVFLECVQDMDHENMFWYRQDPGLGLRLIYFSYDVKMKEKGDIPEGYSVSREKKERFSLILESASTNQTSMYLCASSSAAGGNEKLFFGSGTQLSVL.

This rearrangement joins TRBV7-9 to TRBJ2-1; D may be TRBD2 (6 bases). Germline-derived CDR1 and CDR2 are SEHNR and FQNEAQ (reference sequence). CDR3 length equals 17 residues. Deletions cut 1 base from V and 2 bases from J, with 15 bases between. This CDR3 reads CASSLGGAGLAYNEQFF. DNA of the CDR3: TGTGCCAGCAGCTTAGGTGGTGCGGGGTTAGCCTACAATGAGCAGTTCTTC. The full variable domain, rest sourced from reference TRBV7-9 and TRBJ2-1, is DTGVSQNPRHKITKRGQNVTFRCDPISEHNRLYWYRQTLGQGPEFLTYFQNEAQLEKSRLLSDRFSAERPKGSFSTLEIQRTEQGDSAMYLCASSLGGAGLAYNEQFFGPGTRLTVL.

The table lists this clone with a count of one. V is TRBV14 and J is TRBJ1-1; 7 nucleotides align to TRBD1. Germline V gene data show CDR1 as SGHDN and CDR2 as FVKESK. The CDR3 loop spans 16 amino acids. With 2 bases clipped from V and 3 bases from J, the junction kept 9 bases outside the gene matches. The CDR3 loop reads CASSQNLGTADTEAFF. For the CDR3, the DNA is TGTGCCAGCAGCCAAAATCTCGGGACAGCGGACACTGAAGCTTTCTTT.

V is TRBV5-6 and J is TRBJ2-7; TRBD2 might be the D (5 bases). V was shortened by 4 bases and J by 7 bases, with 15 bases between the two germline ends. The germline CDR1 and CDR2 sequences are SGHDT and YYEEEE. The CDR3 consists of 13 residues. This CDR3 is CASSPPVPGEQYF. The DNA of the CDR3 is TGTGCCAGCAGCCCCCCAGTTCCGGGAGAGCAGTACTTC.

V usage is TRBV5-1 and J usage is TRBJ2-1; 11 bases line up with TRBD1. The CDR3 spans 14 residues. Losses at the gene ends were 0 bases for V and 8 bases for J; bases not matched to a gene: 1. Per germline, CDR1 SGHRS and CDR2 YFSETQ. The DNA for the CDR3 is TGCGCCAGCAGCTTGGGGACAGGGGGCTATGAGCAGTTCTTC. This codes for CASSLGTGGYEQFF.

The gene calls are TRBV20-1 and TRBJ1-2; perhaps TRBD1 as D (5 bases). This CDR3 region has 10 residues. Trimming pared 6 bases from V and 9 bases from J, leaving 11 bases between. Germline V gene lookup returns CDR1 DFQATT and CDR2 SNEGSKA (reference sequence). Here the CDR3 reads CSAARGSYTF. DNA of the CDR3: TGCAGTGCCGCCCGGGGGAGCTACACCTTC.

In this sample, this clone turned up a few times. The J gene is TRBJ1-1, the V gene TRBV5-4, with D perhaps TRBD1 (5 bases). Trimming stripped 7 bases from V and 1 base from J, with 17 bases between. CDR3 length equals 15 residues. Germline V lookup: CDR1 SGHNT, CDR2 YYREEE (reference sequence). The CDR3 protein is CASGLQGGSNTEAFF. CDR3 bases: TGTGCCAGCGGTCTCCAGGGTGGGTCGAACACTGAAGCTTTCTTT.

The chain employs TRBV10-2 and TRBJ2-1; the match to TRBD2 covers 7 bases. This CDR3 has 12 residues. V was pared by 5 bases and J by 15 bases, with 10 bases of the junction left unmatched. The germline gives CDR1 WSHSY, CDR2 SAAADI. The CDR3 sequence: CASSSWTGTMFF. The CDR3 nucleotides read TGCGCCAGCAGTTCATGGACCGGGACTATGTTCTTC.

This clone has just a few counts. The chain employs TRBV4-1 and TRBJ1-2; 9 bases map to TRBD1. CDR1 MGHRA and CDR2 YSYEKL come from the germline V gene. The CDR3 is 13 amino acids. The V segment lost 3 bases and the J segment 10 bases; nucleotides outside the gene matches: 6. The DNA of the CDR3 is TGCGCCAGCAGCCAGGGACAGGGAGTCGACTACACCTTC. Translation gives CASSQGQGVDYTF.

In DNA, the CDR3 is TGTGCCAGTAGTATAGACACAGGGTCTTTCGGGGAGCTGTTTTTT. Its protein product is CASSIDTGSFGELFF. The rearrangement joins TRBV19 to TRBJ2-2; maybe TRBD1 (6 bases). The CDR3 is 15 amino acids. Germline V gives CDR1 LNHDA, CDR2 SQIVND (reference sequence). V gave up 0 bases and J gave up 7 bases, with 12 bases separating them.

V is TRBV6-5 and J is TRBJ2-7; the D is unclear. Trimming cost V 7 bases and J 6 bases, with 10 bases left between them. The CDR3 covers 11 residues. The germline gives CDR1 MNHEY, CDR2 SVGAGI. For the CDR3, the DNA is TGTGCCAGCACCGGGTTTGGCGAGCAGTACTTC. Amino acids: CASTGFGEQYF.

In this sample, this clone turned up once. V gene TRBV6-5 combines with J gene TRBJ2-7; D is perhaps TRBD1 (6 bases). Trimming stripped 10 bases from V and 2 bases from J, with 21 bases between. The germline CDR1 and CDR2 sequences are MNHEY and SVGAGI. The CDR3 contains 15 residues. The CDR3 reads CATTNTGSITYEQYF. CDR3 nucleotide sequence: TGTGCCACTACAAATACAGGGTCTATTACCTACGAGCAGTACTTC.

Only a few counts were recorded for this clone. The V gene is TRBV18, the J gene TRBJ1-6, with 7 positions matching TRBD1. From germline, CDR1 is KGHSH and CDR2 LQKENI. CDR3 size: 13 residues. V was clipped by 8 bases and J by 8 bases; unmatched bases: 6. DNA for the CDR3: TGTGCCAGCAGACAGGGAATAGATTCACCCCTCCACTTT. Translating gives CASRQGIDSPLHF.

V gene TRBV5-1 combines with J gene TRBJ1-5, with TRBD1 identical over 7 bases. Losses at the gene ends were 0 bases for V and 4 bases for J; bases not matched to a gene: 1. This CDR3 is 14 amino acids long. Germline CDR1 is SGHRS and CDR2 is YFSETQ. The CDR3, as DNA: TGCGCCAGCAGCTTGGAGGGACAGAATCAGCCCCAGCATTTT. As protein: CASSLEGQNQPQHF.

The chain recombines TRBV9 with TRBJ1-2; 7 bases fit TRBD1. The CDR3 extends over 14 amino acids. Looked up from germline, CDR1 is SGDLS and CDR2 is YYNGEE. Trimming cost V 4 bases and J 5 bases; bases outside gene matches: 8. The CDR3 spells CASSPGTADYGYTF. CDR3 DNA: TGTGCCAGCAGCCCGGGGACAGCGGATTATGGCTACACCTTC.

This clone has only a few counts. The chain combines TRBV2 with TRBJ2-7; D is possibly TRBD2 (6 bases). The V and J ends lost 6 bases and 3 bases respectively, with 18 bases between them. The V gene's germline CDR1 is SNHLY and CDR2 FYNNEI. This CDR3 has 15 residues. The CDR3 protein is CASRWGDRGDYEQYF. The CDR3, as DNA: TGTGCCAGCAGGTGGGGGGACCGCGGAGACTACGAGCAGTACTTC.

This clone appeared a few times. This rearrangement joins TRBV9 to TRBJ2-7, with TRBD2 matching 11 bases. This CDR3 contains 15 residues. Germline trimming cut 0 bases from V and 1 base from J; bases unmatched to any gene: 0. Germline loops: CDR1 SGDLS, CDR2 YYNGEE. CDR3 loop: CASSVGLAGSYEQYF. The CDR3 nucleotides are TGTGCCAGCAGCGTAGGACTAGCGGGGTCCTACGAGCAGTACTTC.

The chain has TRBV19 and TRBJ1-5; no reliable D call. Looked up from germline, CDR1 is LNHDA and CDR2 is SQIVND (reference sequence). This CDR3 spans 11 amino acids. Trimming took 3 bases from V and 11 from J, leaving 8 bases between them. CDR3 sequence (DNA): TGTGCCAGTAGTATGGAGGGAACCCAGCATTTT. Translation: CASSMEGTQHF.

The chain is built from TRBV7-2 and TRBJ2-2, with 10 bases matching TRBD1. The CDR3 length is 16 residues. CDR1 and CDR2 (germline): SGHTA, FQGNSA. Unmatched junction bases numbered 10, after V lost 5 bases and J lost 7 bases. The chain's CDR3 is CASSRRQGAGIGELFF. CDR3 in DNA: TGTGCCAGCAGCCGTCGACAGGGGGCCGGGATCGGGGAGCTGTTTTTT.

The V and J genes are TRBV6-5 and TRBJ1-1, with D unclear. This CDR3 has 13 residues. Germline values: CDR1 MNHEY, CDR2 SVGAGI. Trimming pared 6 bases from V and 7 bases from J, leaving 15 bases between. The CDR3 is CASSLRRRDEAFF. CDR3 DNA sequence: TGTGCCAGCAGCCTCAGGCGTCGCGATGAAGCTTTCTTT.